This T cell receptor (beta chain) originates from a study of post-analysis software for immune sequencing data (dated by TCRdb to 2015 to 2017). For the wider study: Relapsing-remitting, secondary progressive and progressive-relapsing multiple sclerosis were recorded as disease courses, and subtype annotation was lacking for some patients. Patient repertoires were compared against over ten previously published healthy control repertoires from donors aged roughly 6 to 28 years. A subset of samples was prepared in parallel using single-end sample barcoding, then pooled and co-amplified after Illumina adapter ligation.

V gives up 3 bases and J gives up 0 bases, and the segment between their germline ends measures 11 bases. From the germline V gene (reference sequence), CDR1 is DFQATT and CDR2 is SNEGSKA. The CDR3 has 15 amino acids, counting the end cysteine and phenylalanine. CDR3 DNA only is kept here, 45 bases in frame from base 1. TCR beta repertoires were profiled from peripheral blood of 10 to 15 young patients with multiple sclerosis to demonstrate the VDJtools post-analysis software. The multiple sclerosis patients were children and adolescents ranging in age from about 6 to 17 years. Concerning this clonotype itself: Its antigen is still unknown. Base qualities were left out, and no much larger clone turns up one base away.

Library preparation employed PCR. Sequencing was carried out with an Illumina HiSeq 2500. Unique molecular identifiers were incorporated into TCR beta cDNA libraries to reduce PCR and sequencing biases. Per 1 to 10 million input T cells, approximately 500,000 cDNA molecules were obtained, such that each molecule approximated one T cell. The same protocol used for the earlier healthy control dataset was applied to prepare and sequence the patient libraries. Samples belonging to the same batch were prepared together, multiplexed and sequenced on a shared HiSeq lane. Per the source publication's procedure: Raw barcoded reads were processed with MIGEC, discarding single-read molecular identifier groups before consensus assembly and CDR3 extraction. VDJtools was used for post-analysis of the clonotype tables, with diversity normalized by down-sampling every dataset to the smallest sample size. In repertoire overlap clustering, CDR3 amino acid sequences, but not nucleotide sequences, were matched to correct batch-related cross-sample contamination. TCRdb took the public reads, trimmed them with fastp at Q25, ran MiXCR for clone calling and kept in-frame beta chains. One record per CDR3 amino acid sequence lists the most common genes and DNA. The V and J calls and clone size are TCRdb's, not the authors'. The sample yields roughly 730,000 distinct CDR3 sequences; 25% to 30% were counted once. Clones ranked in the top ten supply under 0.7% of the sample.

Paper-wide results and their limitations: Significantly higher frequencies in patients than in controls were found for about five TRBV segments, including TRBV5-6, TRBV5-1 and TRBV20-1. The control group was slightly older than the multiple sclerosis patient group. Normalized Chao1 diversity was significantly lower in multiple sclerosis patients than controls, suggesting substantial peripheral T-cell clonal expansion. Direct clustering with F measure revealed strong co-clustering of samples prepared in the same batch, which led to a batch-effect correction.

Material for sequencing was blood. This receptor was taken from a girl under 18 with multiple sclerosis. In this chain, TRBV20-1 is recombined with TRBJ1-4; no D segment can be confidently identified. The CDR3 has the sequence CSARSTGSTNEKLFF. At the DNA level, the sequence is TGCAGTGCTAGGTCCACTGGGTCAACTAATGAAAAACTGTTTTTT.